This TCR beta chain was documented in a study of cytomegalovirus exposure and HLA in healthy donors. Findings and caveats of the study: A later look showed TCR association rates differing by HLA locus, highest for DRB1 and lowest for HLA-C.

With 60 Vbeta and 13 Jbeta primers, the PCR was carried out. Measured with immunoSEQ multiplex PCR; TCRdb has only the in-frame clones, and not every one. Among 100,000 or so clones, around three quarters were seen once, and the ten largest hold 3% to 4.5%. As to this clone: The target antigen is unknown.

The CDR3 is 11 residues long. Per germline, CDR1 SQVTM and CDR2 ANQGSEA. Deletions cut 4 bases from V and 2 bases from J, with 6 bases between. This receptor was obtained from a woman between 50 and 59 years old in good health and CMV-seropositive. The sequenced sample consisted of PBMCs. The chain uses TRBV29-1 and TRBJ2-7; TRBD2 might be the D (5 bases). The CDR3, as DNA: TGCAGCGTTGCACTAGCCTACGAGCAGTACTTC. It yields the protein CSVALAYEQYF.